The 8 T cell receptor beta chains presented below share a single source sample, sequenced in a study of identical twins. TCRdb called the 5' RACE reads again in MiXCR, with one record for every CDR3 protein. The data show 1.5 million to 2 million distinct CDR3 sequences, around a third seen once. Sequencing was done on a sample of cord blood. Receptors were obtained from a newborn girl in good health.

Ten or more counts support this clonotype. The V gene is TRBV4-1, the J gene TRBJ2-1; D unclear. Germline V gene data show CDR1 as MGHRA and CDR2 as YSYEKL. The germline V and J ends were trimmed by 3 bases and 3 bases, with 0 bases remaining between them. CDR3 size: 11 residues. The CDR3 sequence is CASSHYNEQFF. CDR3 coding DNA: TGCGCCAGCAGCCACTACAATGAGCAGTTCTTC.

This clonotype was observed at least ten times. The V gene is TRBV29-1, the J gene TRBJ2-7; no clear D gene. V was cut by 7 bases and J by 3 bases, with 13 bases left in between. CDR1 SQVTM and CDR2 ANQGSEA come from the germline V gene. The CDR3 totals 12 residues. The CDR3 coding sequence is TGCAGCGCCTTCGACGGGTTCTACGAGCAGTACTTC. Encoded protein: CSAFDGFYEQYF.

This clonotype was detected a few times. V usage is TRBV25-1 and J usage is TRBJ2-5; 12 positions match TRBD2. This CDR3 spans 15 amino acids. The germline V gene has CDR1 MGHDK and CDR2 SYGVNS. Germline trimming cut 3 bases from V and 3 bases from J; bases unmatched to any gene: 2. In DNA, the CDR3 is TGTGCCAGCAGTGAGGGACTAGCGGGTAAAGAGACCCAGTACTTC. Protein: CASSEGLAGKETQYF.

The V gene is TRBV6-6, the J gene TRBJ2-3; 9 nucleotides match TRBD1. The germline V gene has CDR1 MNHNY and CDR2 SVGAGI (reference sequence). V was pared by 0 bases and J by 3 bases, with 7 bases of the junction left unmatched. The CDR3 has 17 residues. The CDR3 here is CASSYSGGQGSTDTQYF. The DNA of the CDR3 is TGTGCCAGCAGTTACTCGGGGGGACAGGGTAGTACAGATACGCAGTATTTT.

In this sample, this clonotype turned up a few times. At one of its ends the junction is not consistent with the germline gene, which may arise from a read error. The rearrangement links TRBV12-5 to TRBJ2-3; D is perhaps TRBD2 (5 bases). The CDR3 totals 16 residues. The germline V gene encodes CDR1 LGHNT and CDR2 FRNRAP. CDR3 nucleotides: TGTACTAGTGGTTTGCTCTCTAAGCTTAGCACAGATACGCAGTATTTT. It is translated as CTSGLLSKLSTDTQYF.

In its sample, this clonotype was seen a few times. V usage is TRBV29-1 and J usage is TRBJ1-1; 7 nucleotides align to TRBD1. Germline V lookup: CDR1 SQVTM, CDR2 ANQGSEA. This CDR3 is 10 amino acids long. V shed 7 bases, J shed 8 bases, and the junction held 4 bases outside the gene matches. The CDR3 spells CSAGQAEAFF. DNA of the CDR3: TGCAGCGCCGGACAGGCCGAAGCTTTCTTT.

The chain combines TRBV28 with TRBJ1-1; the D gene is possibly TRBD1 (6 bases). CDR3 length: 14 residues. Trimming stripped 4 bases from V and 1 base from J, with 10 bases between. Germline lookup yields CDR1 MDHEN and CDR2 SYDVKM. In DNA form, the CDR3 reads TGTGCCAGCAGTTGGGGGGGCTGGAACACTGAAGCTTTCTTT. Translation: CASSWGGWNTEAFF.

The CDR3 coding sequence is TGTGCCAGCAGCCAAGTCGCGGATAGGGGAGGGCAGTTCTTC. This sequence encodes CASSQVADRGGQFF. The chain couples TRBV14 to TRBJ2-1; D perhaps matches TRBD2 (6 bases). Per the germline V gene, CDR1 is SGHDN and CDR2 is FVKESK. The CDR3 extends over 14 amino acids. Trimming shortened V by 1 base and J by 12 bases, and 16 bases separated the two germline ends.